A selection of T cell receptor beta chains follows, all from one sample in a study of T cell changes during pregnancy in multiple sclerosis. Libraries were prepared by immunoSEQ multiplex PCR; TCRdb keeps only in-frame clonotypes and omits some of them. This repertoire shows under 40,000 clones, more than 90% found once; its top ten account for roughly 5.4%. The sample here was peripheral blood, taken in the third trimester of pregnancy. These receptors came from a female donor in good health, enrolled as a control in a pregnancy study. Each CDR3 is given with its conserved first and last residue. D genes are given only for firm matches. Size is stated for part of the rows, as once, few or many counts, or as a class when the clone is expanded.

j_call	v_call	d_call	clone_size	cdr3_nt	cdr3_aa
TRBJ1-2	TRBV30	.	.	TGTGCCTGGAGGGTAGGGGCAGGAGTTTCTAAGGGCTACACCTTC	CAWRVGAGVSKGYTF
TRBJ2-1	TRBV6-5	TRBD2	.	TGTGCCAGCAGTCAGACTAGCGGGGTTTTCAATGAGCAGTTCTTC	CASSQTSGVFNEQFF
TRBJ2-1	TRBV7-8	TRBD2	once	TGTGCCAGCAGCTTGGGAGGGACTAGCGGCCTACTCCCGAGCTCCTACAATGAGCAGTTCTTC	CASSLGGTSGLLPSSYNEQFF
TRBJ2-7	TRBV27	.	.	TGTGCCAGTTCCGGGACACATCCCTACGAGCAGTACTTC	CASSGTHPYEQYF
TRBJ2-6	TRBV6-6	.	.	TGTGCCAGCAGTTATACAGGGTCTGGGGCCAACGTCCTGACTTTC	CASSYTGSGANVLTF
TRBJ2-2	TRBV6-5	.	.	TGTGCCAGCATGCGGACTGGGGAGCTGTTTTTT	CASMRTGELFF
TRBJ1-4	TRBV6-5	TRBD1	.	TGTGCCAGCAGTTTGGACAGGGGATGGGGAAAACTGTTTTTT	CASSLDRGWGKLFF
TRBJ1-2	TRBV6-5	.	.	TGTGCCAGCAGCCAGGGTTCCGGCTACACCTTC	CASSQGSGYTF
TRBJ1-4	TRBV27	TRBD1	.	TGTGCCAGCAGTACCTGGGACAGTAATGAAAAACTGTTTTTT	CASSTWDSNEKLFF
TRBJ2-5	TRBV7-9	TRBD2	.	TGTGCCAGCAACATACTAGCGGGTCAAGAGACCCAGTACTTC	CASNILAGQETQYF
TRBJ2-3	TRBV9	TRBD2	.	TGTGCCAGCAGCGTCGAACTAGCGGGAGTAGATACGCAGTATTTT	CASSVELAGVDTQYF
TRBJ2-2	TRBV2	TRBD2	.	TGTGCCAGCTCTCTAGCGGGAGCCCCCGGGGAGCTGTTTTTT	CASSLAGAPGELFF
TRBJ2-5	TRBV27	.	once	TGTGCCAGCAGTCCGAACAGGGAGACCCAGTACTTC	CASSPNRETQYF
TRBJ2-2	TRBV29-1	.	.	TGCAGCGCCCTCTACCGGGGACTGGGGTTTAGCGGCTCGAACACCGGGGAGCTGTTTTTT	CSALYRGLGFSGSNTGELFF
TRBJ1-1	TRBV5-6	.	.	TGTGCCAGCAGCTTGGATTCTGCGGGGTGGGCTGAAGCTTTCTTT	CASSLDSAGWAEAFF
TRBJ2-5	TRBV29-1	TRBD2	.	TGCAGCGGGGCTAGCGGGAGCTGGGAGACCCAGTACTTC	CSGASGSWETQYF
TRBJ1-1	TRBV6-1	.	.	TGTGCCAGCAGTGACCCGGCCCCCGGGGGGAACACTGAAGCTTTCTTT	CASSDPAPGGNTEAFF
TRBJ2-1	TRBV27	TRBD2	.	TGTGCCAGCAGTTTACAACTAGCGGGACGAATGAACAATGAGCAGTTCTTC	CASSLQLAGRMNNEQFF
TRBJ1-3	TRBV7-8	.	.	TGTGCCAGCAGTCCCGGGGGCTCTGGAAACACCATATATTTT	CASSPGGSGNTIYF